This T cell receptor beta chain was recovered during a study of metastatic and nonmetastatic thyroid tumors. Study at large: Where malignant and benign thyroid patients were concerned, repertoires were compared across blood and tumor or nodule tissue. Findings of the study overall: In both blood and tumor samples, TCR beta diversity was reported significantly higher for malignant than benign nodules.

The CDR3 runs 15 residues. Per the germline V gene, CDR1 is SSHAT and CDR2 is FNYEAQ (reference sequence). Comments on this clone: Its antigen is unknown. Mismatch with germline at one junction end may stem from a read error.

The authors' processing: The study's classifier, a distant-metastasis tool for papillary thyroid cancer, was built using CDR3 differences across clinicopathological groups. TCRdb redid the clone calls on the PCR reads using MiXCR. These V and J calls rely on TCRdb rather than the paper's analysis. Of 15,000 to 20,000 clones detected, less than 40% appear once; the ten largest clones hold more than 15%. Every patient underwent thyroid surgery untreated. The sample taken for sequencing was tumor tissue. The chain links TRBV7-7 to TRBJ2-7; a possible D gene is TRBD2 (6 bases). The receptor was derived from a female donor with papillary thyroid cancer or a benign thyroid nodule (not recorded which). Some clones in this sample may be carry-over from other donors' samples. The DNA of the CDR3 is TGTGCTAGCAGCTTAGGGCGGGGACCCGCCTACGAGCAGTACTTC. Protein product: CASSLGRGPAYEQYF.